These 24 T cell receptor beta chains were all obtained from the same sample, sequenced in a study of OX40 agonist ivuxolimab in advanced cancers. Receptors were amplified or captured by the immunoSEQ multiplex PCR assay. TCRdb took over this immuneACCESS table, retaining in-frame rearrangements with V and J assigned. Such tables are incomplete; in checked studies, under half of the missing clones stem from an unresolved V gene, and the remainder is unexplained. The sample has over 65,000 clones on record, 80% to 90% of them singletons. Under 2% of the sample is in the top ten clones. The source was CD4+ or CD8+ T cells sorted from blood, collected in a trial of the OX40 agonist ivuxolimab. All receptors come from an adult with an advanced solid tumor such as melanoma, head and neck, liver or kidney cancer.

This rearrangement joins TRBV7-3 to TRBJ2-3; the D call may be TRBD1 or TRBD2 (5 bases each). The germline V and J ends were trimmed by 2 bases and 1 base, with 7 bases remaining between them. Germline values: CDR1 SGHTA, CDR2 FQGTGA. The CDR3 loop spans 14 amino acids. The CDR3 here is CASSLGGRTDTQYF. The DNA for the CDR3 is TGTGCCAGCAGCTTAGGGGGACGCACAGATACGCAGTATTTT.

The chain couples TRBV30 to TRBJ2-2, with 9 nucleotides matching TRBD1. There are 16 residues in the CDR3. V shed 1 base, J shed 3 bases, and the junction held 6 bases outside the gene matches. CDR1 and CDR2 from the germline V gene are GTSNPN and SVGIG (reference sequence). The CDR3 DNA follows: TGTGCCTGGAGTGGCGTGACAGGGGGGTACACCGGGGAGCTGTTTTTT. This sequence encodes CAWSGVTGGYTGELFF.

The CDR3 region has the DNA TGTGCCAGCAGCGTTGGGACAGGGGAGAGGTCCTACGAGCAGTACTTC. Translated, it gives CASSVGTGERSYEQYF. This chain connects TRBV9 to TRBJ2-7; 10 bases are a match to TRBD1. The J segment lost 1 base and the V segment lost 2 bases, leaving 6 bases of the junction unmatched. The CDR3 sequence is 16 residues long. Germline CDR1 is SGDLS and CDR2 is YYNGEE.

The chain is built from TRBV6-1 and TRBJ2-6; no clear D gene. The CDR3 is 15 amino acids. Germline V lookup: CDR1 MNHNS, CDR2 SASEGT. V was shortened by 8 bases and J by 0 bases, with 11 bases between the two germline ends. The CDR3 region is CASREYDSGANVLTF. CDR3 DNA: TGTGCCAGCCGAGAGTATGACTCTGGGGCCAACGTCCTGACTTTC.

The genes are TRBV2 and TRBJ1-2; no clear D. V was cut by 2 bases and J by 4 bases, with 17 bases left in between. CDR1 and CDR2 (germline): SNHLY, FYNNEI. CDR3 length: 16 amino acids. CDR3 amino acids: CASSESGWEETYGYTF. The CDR3 coding sequence is TGTGCCAGCAGTGAATCCGGTTGGGAAGAGACCTATGGCTACACCTTC.

The chain uses TRBV5-1 and TRBJ1-1; 10 nucleotides align to TRBD1. Germline V gene lookup returns CDR1 SGHRS and CDR2 YFSETQ. V dropped 0 bases and J dropped 5; count of bases not matched to a gene: 4. The CDR3 runs to 15 residues. The CDR3 DNA follows: TGCGCCAGCAGCTTGGGGACAGGGGGATCAACTGAAGCTTTCTTT. Its protein product is CASSLGTGGSTEAFF.

V gene TRBV29-1 combines with J gene TRBJ1-2; D not certain. The ends were cut back, 6 bases at V and 7 bases at J, with 21 bases in the middle. The CDR3 runs 14 residues. From germline, CDR1 is SQVTM and CDR2 ANQGSEA. CDR3 nucleotide sequence: TGCAGCGTGCGAACGCCCGACACGGAGGTTGGCTACACCTTC. Translation gives CSVRTPDTEVGYTF.

This clone was observed a handful of times. The V and J genes are TRBV6-5 and TRBJ2-3; D tentatively fits TRBD1 or TRBD2 (5 bases each). CDR3 size: 14 residues. The germline V and J ends were trimmed by 4 bases and 5 bases, with 13 bases remaining between them. The germline V gene has CDR1 MNHEY and CDR2 SVGAGI. CDR3 loop: CASSSRGGGDTQYF. The CDR3 DNA is TGTGCCAGCAGTTCCCGGGGTGGGGGAGATACGCAGTATTTT.

The rearrangement joins TRBV19 to TRBJ2-2; 8 positions match TRBD2. Germline-derived CDR1 and CDR2 are LNHDA and SQIVND (reference sequence). This CDR3 has 15 residues. Germline trimming cut 1 base from V and 5 bases from J; bases unmatched to any gene: 3. DNA of the CDR3: TGTGCCAGTAGTATAGTGTCGGGAGGGACCGGGGAGCTGTTTTTT. Amino acids: CASSIVSGGTGELFF. Full variable domain (missing parts from reference TRBV19 and TRBJ2-2): DGGITQSPKYLFRKEGQNVTLSCEQNLNHDAMYWYRQDPGQGLRLIYYSQIVNDFQKGDIAEGYSVSREKKESFPLTVTSAQKNPTAFYLCASSIVSGGTGELFFGEGSRLTVL.

This sequence joins TRBV2 and TRBJ2-7; D gene unclear. CDR1 and CDR2 from the germline V gene are SNHLY and FYNNEI. V lost 3 bases and J lost 12, with 18 bases in between. The CDR3 loop spans 13 amino acids. The CDR3: CASSDGGEARRYF. In nucleotides, the CDR3 is TGTGCCAGCAGTGATGGCGGAGAGGCCCGTAGGTACTTC.

The chain combines TRBV30 with TRBJ1-2; D is perhaps TRBD1 (5 bases). The V and J ends lost 1 base and 3 bases respectively, with 9 bases between them. Germline CDR1 GTSNPN, CDR2 SVGIG (reference sequence). CDR3 length: 13 residues. CDR3 in amino acids: CAWSGRGDYGYTF. Written as DNA, the CDR3 is TGTGCCTGGAGTGGTCGGGGGGACTATGGCTACACCTTC. Looking up the rest from reference TRBV30 and TRBJ1-2 gives the full variable domain: SQTIHQWPATLVQPVGSPLSLECTVEGTSNPNLYWYRQAAGRGLQLLFYSVGIGQISSEVPQNLSASRPQDRQFILSSKKLLLSDSGFYLCAWSGRGDYGYTFGSGTRLTVV.

The gene calls are TRBV5-4 and TRBJ2-5, with TRBD2 matching over 8 bases. Germline V gene data show CDR1 as SGHNT and CDR2 as YYREEE (reference sequence). This CDR3 has 14 amino acids. Trimming cost V 5 bases and J 3 bases; bases outside gene matches: 6. CDR3: CASRRAGVKETQYF. For the CDR3, the DNA is TGTGCCAGCAGACGAGCGGGGGTGAAAGAGACCCAGTACTTC.

This sequence joins TRBV5-4 and TRBJ1-4; D remains ambiguous. The ends were cut back, 1 base at V and 10 bases at J, with 17 bases in the middle. The germline gives CDR1 SGHNT, CDR2 YYREEE (reference sequence). The CDR3 covers 15 residues. The CDR3 DNA is TGTGCCAGCAGCTTGACCTCTCAGGTCGGTGTAAAACTGTTTTTT. It codes for CASSLTSQVGVKLFF.

The V and J genes are TRBV6-1 and TRBJ2-7; D might be TRBD2 (5 bases). V lost 10 bases to trimming and J lost 1 base, with 14 bases between them. Germline V gene data show CDR1 as MNHNS and CDR2 as SASEGT. The CDR3 is made up of 13 amino acids. CDR3 nucleotides: TGTGCCATCCGGGATGTTCGTTCCTACGAGCAGTACTTC. Translation: CAIRDVRSYEQYF.

V and J are TRBV6-1 and TRBJ2-3; D remains ambiguous. V was clipped by 6 bases and J by 6 bases, with 13 bases between them. The germline V gene encodes CDR1 MNHNS and CDR2 SASEGT. This CDR3 has 13 residues. The CDR3, as DNA: TGTGCCAGCAGCCATAATACCCACGATACGCAGTATTTT. Translated: CASSHNTHDTQYF.

The chain employs TRBV5-6 and TRBJ2-7, with D possibly TRBD1 on 6 matching bases. The CDR3 totals 13 residues. V lost 0 bases to trimming and J lost 7 bases, with 11 bases between them. Germline values: CDR1 SGHDT, CDR2 YYEEEE. This chain's CDR3 is CASSLAGQPEQYF. The CDR3 nucleotides read TGTGCCAGCAGCTTGGCCGGACAGCCAGAGCAGTACTTC.

The CDR3 region has the DNA TGCGCCAGCAGCCAAGATCTATCCTCCAGCGGGGAACAAGAGACCCAGTACTTC. It specifies CASSQDLSSSGEQETQYF. The chain has TRBV4-3 and TRBJ2-5; 7 nucleotides align to TRBD2. J lost 2 bases, V lost 0 bases, and 12 bases had no gene match. This CDR3 is 18 amino acids long. The germline CDR1 and CDR2 sequences are LGHNA and YSLEER.

V gene TRBV5-1 combines with J gene TRBJ2-3; 7 positions agree with TRBD1. The germline V gene encodes CDR1 SGHRS and CDR2 YFSETQ. The CDR3 sequence is 16 residues long. V dropped 7 bases and J dropped 1; count of bases not matched to a gene: 12. CDR3 in amino acids: CASFKGGGSRTDTQYF. DNA for the CDR3: TGCGCCAGCTTCAAAGGGGGCGGGTCTCGCACAGATACGCAGTATTTT.

The chain uses TRBV28 and TRBJ1-1; D is unclear. Trimming cost V 6 bases and J 4 bases, with 12 bases left between them. Germline V gene lookup returns CDR1 MDHEN and CDR2 SYDVKM. This CDR3 has 13 residues. The CDR3 coding sequence is TGTGCCAGCAGCACCTCCGTGGTCACTGAAGCTTTCTTT. It specifies CASSTSVVTEAFF.

The rearrangement uses TRBV6-6 and TRBJ2-2; no firm D call. The CDR3 length is 16 residues. Germline lookup yields CDR1 MNHNY and CDR2 SVGAGI (reference sequence). The V end lost 0 bases, the J end lost 3 bases, and 11 bases lay between the germline ends. CDR3 residues: CASSYSEGWDTGELFF. The CDR3 DNA sequence: TGTGCCAGCAGTTACTCGGAAGGGTGGGACACCGGGGAGCTGTTTTTT.

The genes are TRBV11-2 and TRBJ1-1; D is perhaps TRBD1 (6 bases). The CDR3 loop spans 13 amino acids. Trimming took 5 bases from V and 4 from J, leaving 11 bases between them. Germline V gene sequence: CDR1 SGHAT, CDR2 FQNNGV. CDR3 in amino acids: CASSKQGLTEAFF. CDR3 bases: TGTGCCAGCAGCAAACAGGGTCTCACTGAAGCTTTCTTT. Full variable domain (missing parts from reference TRBV11-2 and TRBJ1-1): EAGVAQSPRYKIIEKRQSVAFWCNPISGHATLYWYQQILGQGPKLLIQFQNNGVVDDSQLPKDRFSAERLKGVDSTLKIQPAKLEDSAVYLCASSKQGLTEAFFGQGTRLTVV.

This chain uses TRBV7-9 with TRBJ1-2, with D unresolved. Germline V lookup: CDR1 SEHNR, CDR2 FQNEAQ (reference sequence). V lost 1 base to trimming and J lost 6 bases, with 9 bases between them. This CDR3 spans 13 amino acids. In DNA form, the CDR3 reads TGTGCCAGCAGCTTAGATAACTTCGATGGCTACACCTTC. Its translation: CASSLDNFDGYTF. Full variable domain (rest looked up from reference TRBV7-9 and TRBJ1-2): DTGVSQNPRHKITKRGQNVTFRCDPISEHNRLYWYRQTLGQGPEFLTYFQNEAQLEKSRLLSDRFSAERPKGSFSTLEIQRTEQGDSAMYLCASSLDNFDGYTFGSGTRLTVV.

The gene calls are TRBV2 and TRBJ1-2; TRBD1 aligns across 7 bases. V was clipped by 6 bases and J by 8 bases; unmatched bases: 6. The CDR3 is made up of 12 amino acids. CDR1 and CDR2 from the germline V gene are SNHLY and FYNNEI. Written as DNA, the CDR3 is TGTGCCAGCAGGCTCTCAGGGGGAGGCTACACCTTC. It translates to CASRLSGGGYTF.

This chain uses TRBV7-9 with TRBJ2-4; D gene unclear. The CDR3 has 13 amino acids. The germline gives CDR1 SEHNR, CDR2 FQNEAQ (reference sequence). V lost 1 base, J lost 7 bases, and 8 bases lay in between. The CDR3 protein is CASSLGVANIQYF. The DNA for the CDR3 is TGTGCCAGCAGCTTAGGGGTTGCGAACATTCAGTACTTC.